The 22 T cell receptor beta chains below come from one sample, sequenced in a study of blood T cell repertoires in COVID-19. The repertoire was sequenced with immunoSEQ multiplex PCR; TCRdb's copy has only in-frame clones and lacks some. The sample consists of about 18,000 clones, approximately 91% of them appearing once. The sample taken for sequencing was peripheral blood. All receptors derive from a human donor in a cohort sampled during active COVID-19.

This clone was picked up one time. The rearrangement uses TRBV28 and TRBJ2-3, with TRBD2 matching over 7 bases. The CDR3 consists of 16 residues. Germline-derived CDR1 and CDR2 are MDHEN and SYDVKM. With 3 bases clipped from V and 2 bases from J, the junction kept 8 bases outside the gene matches. CDR3 residues: CASSFTAGALTDTQYF. DNA for the CDR3: TGTGCCAGCAGTTTCACCGCGGGAGCCCTCACAGATACGCAGTATTTT.

This clone appeared once. The CDR3 DNA follows: TGCGCCAGCAGCTTACAGGACGGAATCCAAGAGACCCAGTACTTC. Translation: CASSLQDGIQETQYF. The chain uses TRBV5-1 and TRBJ2-5; weak D call: TRBD1 (5 bases). Germline V CDR1 and CDR2: SGHRS, YFSETQ. The CDR3 is 15 residues long. Trimming shortened V by 2 bases and J by 1 base, and 12 bases separated the two germline ends.

This rearrangement joins TRBV11-2 to TRBJ2-5; 11 nucleotides align to TRBD1. CDR3 size: 14 residues. J lost 7 bases, V lost 4 bases, and 5 bases had no gene match. Germline values: CDR1 SGHAT, CDR2 FQNNGV. In DNA form, the CDR3 reads TGTGCCAGCAGCTGGGACAGGGGGGTACGGACCCAGTACTTC. This translates into CASSWDRGVRTQYF.

The chain employs TRBV6-5 and TRBJ2-1; no definite D call. This CDR3 is built from 16 residues. The V gene's germline CDR1 is MNHEY and CDR2 SVGAGI. Between the trimmed V and J ends, which lost 0 bases and 0 bases, there was a span of 9 bases. DNA for the CDR3: TGTGCCAGCAGTTACTCGGGCCTTAGCTCCTACAATGAGCAGTTCTTC. This encodes CASSYSGLSSYNEQFF.

This clone was counted once. The chain couples TRBV5-8 to TRBJ2-1, with 7 bases that match TRBD1. CDR3 length equals 16 residues. The V and J ends lost 0 bases and 2 bases, in that order; junction bases with no gene match: 5. Germline loops: CDR1 SGHTS, CDR2 YDEGEE. DNA for the CDR3: TGTGCCAGCAGCTTGGGCAGGGGGAGCCCCTACAATGAGCAGTTCTTC. The encoded protein is CASSLGRGSPYNEQFF.

V gene TRBV18 combines with J gene TRBJ2-7, with unresolved D. Per the germline V gene, CDR1 is KGHSH and CDR2 is LQKENI. The CDR3 is 13 amino acids. V was clipped by 1 base and J by 7 bases, with 11 bases between them. CDR3 residues: CASSPHRVYEQYF. The DNA of the CDR3 is TGTGCCAGCTCACCACACCGGGTTTATGAGCAGTACTTC.

The chain has TRBV5-5 and TRBJ2-7; 7 nucleotides agree with TRBD2. The CDR3 runs to 16 residues. The germline gives CDR1 SGHKS, CDR2 YYEKEE (reference sequence). The trim removed 0 bases at V and 0 bases at J, leaving 6 bases unmatched. The CDR3 spells CASSLVRLAVSYEQYF. Here the CDR3 DNA reads TGTGCCAGCAGCTTGGTACGGCTAGCGGTCTCCTACGAGCAGTACTTC.

The gene calls are TRBV6-7 and TRBJ2-7; D perhaps matches TRBD1 (5 bases). TRBV6-7 is marked as an open reading frame, function uncertain. V was clipped by 0 bases and J by 4 bases, with 13 bases between them. The CDR3 is made up of 15 amino acids. The CDR3 DNA sequence: TGTGCCAGCAGTTACTCGAACAGGCGGCATTACGAGCAGTACTTC. Protein sequence: CASSYSNRRHYEQYF.

The CDR3 DNA follows: TGCGCCAGCAGCTTGGCGGGGAACTATGGCTACACCTTC. This encodes CASSLAGNYGYTF. The gene calls are TRBV5-1 and TRBJ1-2; D is uncertain. Germline CDR1 reads SGHRS; CDR2 reads YFSETQ. This CDR3 is built from 13 residues. The V and J ends lost 0 bases and 2 bases respectively, with 5 bases between them.

The rearrangement links TRBV28 to TRBJ2-1; TRBD2 aligns across 11 bases. J gave up 0 bases and V 8 bases, and 0 bases lay outside the gene matches. CDR1 MDHEN and CDR2 SYDVKM come from the germline V gene. This CDR3 comprises 14 residues. Here the CDR3 reads CASGTSGSYNEQFF. Here the CDR3 DNA reads TGTGCCAGCGGGACTAGCGGCTCCTACAATGAGCAGTTCTTC.

The V gene is TRBV10-2, the J gene TRBJ2-2, with TRBD1 matching over 7 bases. Germline trimming cut 2 bases from V and 3 bases from J; bases unmatched to any gene: 9. CDR1 is WSHSY, CDR2 SAAADI, per germline. The CDR3 length is 17 residues. CDR3 nucleotides: TGCGCCAGCAGTGAGCCAGCAGTGGGACAGTACACCGGGGAGCTGTTTTTT. Its protein is CASSEPAVGQYTGELFF.

The chain combines TRBV7-9 with TRBJ2-7; D is unclear. Trimming took off 2 bases at V and 3 bases at J, with 5 bases between the two ends. This CDR3 is built from 12 residues. Per germline, CDR1 SEHNR and CDR2 FQNEAQ (reference sequence). This CDR3 reads CASSLRSYEQYF. CDR3 bases: TGTGCCAGCAGCTTAAGGAGCTACGAGCAGTACTTC.

The chain recombines TRBV5-1 with TRBJ2-5; D perhaps matches TRBD2 (6 bases). CDR3 length: 12 amino acids. CDR1 and CDR2 from the germline V gene are SGHRS and YFSETQ. V lost 7 bases to trimming and J lost 7 bases, with 14 bases between them. The chain's CDR3 is CASSEGAGTQYF. The CDR3 nucleotides are TGCGCCAGCTCGGAGGGCGCGGGGACCCAGTACTTC.

The gene calls are TRBV5-6 and TRBJ2-3; 10 bases line up with TRBD2. This CDR3 has 14 amino acids. CDR1 and CDR2 from the germline V gene are SGHDT and YYEEEE. After removal of 0 bases from V and 10 bases from J, the junction contained 5 bases not matched to a gene. The CDR3 protein is CASSLASGSSAQYF. In DNA form, the CDR3 reads TGTGCCAGCAGCTTGGCTAGCGGGAGCTCTGCGCAGTATTTT.

The V gene is TRBV14, the J gene TRBJ2-1, with D tentatively TRBD2 (6 bases). Looked up from germline, CDR1 is SGHDN and CDR2 is FVKESK. The CDR3 length is 13 residues. Trimming pared 1 base from V and 9 bases from J, leaving 10 bases between. As DNA, the CDR3 is TGTGCCAGCAGCCAAGGCGTGGGACTTGAGCAGTTCTTC. Its protein product is CASSQGVGLEQFF.

V and J are TRBV5-1 and TRBJ1-2; the D is unclear. This CDR3 is built from 15 residues. Trimming pared 0 bases from V and 4 bases from J, leaving 13 bases between. Per germline, CDR1 SGHRS and CDR2 YFSETQ. CDR3 loop: CASSLGNRSFYGYTF. The DNA of the CDR3 is TGCGCCAGCAGCTTGGGTAACAGATCCTTCTATGGCTACACCTTC.

V gene TRBV28 combines with J gene TRBJ2-7; D possibly corresponds to TRBD1 (5 bases). The CDR3 totals 14 residues. Germline assignment: CDR1 MDHEN and CDR2 SYDVKM. Trimming removed 7 bases from V and 5 bases from J, with 18 bases in between. The CDR3 loop reads CASTSRQGRDEQYF. The DNA of the CDR3 is TGTGCCAGCACCTCTCGGCAGGGTAGGGACGAGCAGTACTTC.

This chain connects TRBV4-2 to TRBJ2-1; 10 nucleotides align to TRBD2. The CDR3 has 16 residues. V shed 3 bases, J shed 5 bases, and the junction held 7 bases outside the gene matches. Germline CDR1 reads LGHNA; CDR2 reads YNFKEQ. The CDR3 DNA is TGTGCCAGCAGCCACCCAGGACTAGCGGTCAACAATGAGCAGTTCTTC. Its protein is CASSHPGLAVNNEQFF.

The CDR3, as DNA: TGTGCCAGTAGTACCGCGGCGAATTCACCCCTCCACTTT. Protein product: CASSTAANSPLHF. The genes are TRBV19 and TRBJ1-6; D is undetermined. The CDR3 is 13 amino acids. Germline V gene sequence: CDR1 LNHDA, CDR2 SQIVND (reference sequence). Trimming shortened V by 4 bases and J by 7 bases, and 8 bases separated the two germline ends.

The chain is built from TRBV4-3 and TRBJ1-2; 7 nucleotides line up with TRBD1. Germline CDR1 and CDR2: LGHNA and YSLEER. With V trimmed by 0 bases and J by 4 bases, 8 bases remained unmatched. CDR3 length equals 16 residues. CDR3: CASSQDSGGTAYGYTF. In DNA, the CDR3 is TGCGCCAGCAGCCAAGATAGCGGGGGGACAGCCTATGGCTACACCTTC.

J is TRBJ2-2 and V is TRBV6-5; 7 bases map to TRBD1. Germline V CDR1 and CDR2: MNHEY, SVGAGI. This CDR3 spans 14 amino acids. The V and J ends lost 6 bases and 5 bases, in that order; junction bases with no gene match: 6. Here the CDR3 DNA reads TGTGCCAGCAGCCGACAGGGAAGGACCGGGGAGCTGTTTTTT. Translated: CASSRQGRTGELFF.

The V and J genes are TRBV15 and TRBJ2-2; D gene unclear. Germline lookup yields CDR1 LNHNV and CDR2 YYDKDF (reference sequence). V was trimmed by 7 bases and J by 6 bases, leaving 12 bases between them. There are 13 residues in the CDR3. The CDR3 region is CATTLRNSGELFF. CDR3 bases: TGTGCCACCACCCTGCGGAATTCCGGGGAGCTGTTTTTT.